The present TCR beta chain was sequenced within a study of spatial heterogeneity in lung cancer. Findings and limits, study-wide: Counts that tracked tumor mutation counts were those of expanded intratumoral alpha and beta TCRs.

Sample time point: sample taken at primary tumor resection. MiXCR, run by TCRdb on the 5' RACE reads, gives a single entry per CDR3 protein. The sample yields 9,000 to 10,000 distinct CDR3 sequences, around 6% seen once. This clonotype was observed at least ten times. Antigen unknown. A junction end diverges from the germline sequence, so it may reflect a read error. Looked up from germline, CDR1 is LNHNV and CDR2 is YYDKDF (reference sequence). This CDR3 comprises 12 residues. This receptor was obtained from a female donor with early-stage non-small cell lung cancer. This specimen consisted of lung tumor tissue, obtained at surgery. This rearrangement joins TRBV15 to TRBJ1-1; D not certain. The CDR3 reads CDTSRRYTEAFF. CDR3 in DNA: TGTGACACCAGCCGTAGATACACTGAAGCTTTCTTT. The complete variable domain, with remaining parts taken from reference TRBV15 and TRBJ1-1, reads DAMVIQNPRYQVTQFGKPVTLSCSQTLNHNVMYWYQQKSSQAPKLLFHYYDKDFNNEADTPDNFQSRRPNTSFCFLDIRSPGLGDTAMYLCDTSRRYTEAFFGQGTRLTVV.